One sample yielded the 12 T cell receptor beta chains listed below, sequenced in a study of shared clonotypes between healthy human individuals. Assay used: immunoSEQ multiplex PCR; TCRdb lists only in-frame clones, some missing. The data show 1,400,000 or so clones, less than 99% seen once. Sequenced input: naive CD4+ T cells sorted from blood. As to subset: CD45RA+ positively selected. Receptors originate from a man aged 25-45 years in good health.

This chain links TRBV7-9 with TRBJ1-3, with 9 bases fitting TRBD1. Germline loops: CDR1 SEHNR, CDR2 FQNEAQ (reference sequence). The V segment lost 5 bases and the J segment 7 bases; nucleotides outside the gene matches: 12. CDR3 length equals 16 residues. CDR3 in DNA: TGTGCCAGCAGCCCCCCGGGACAGGGAGTGCGGAACACCATATATTTT. It is translated as CASSPPGQGVRNTIYF.

CDR3 amino acids: CASSPRRQVTDTQYF. CDR3 sequence (DNA): TGTGCCAGCAGTCCCCGGCGTCAGGTAACAGATACGCAGTATTTT. The gene calls are TRBV11-2 and TRBJ2-3; D is uncertain. Germline CDR1 and CDR2: SGHAT and FQNNGV. Trimming removed 6 bases from V and 3 bases from J, with 16 bases in between. The CDR3 runs 15 residues.

This chain connects TRBV5-1 to TRBJ2-1; 13 bases match TRBD2. CDR1 SGHRS and CDR2 YFSETQ come from the germline V gene. The CDR3 is 16 amino acids. V was clipped by 4 bases and J by 7 bases; unmatched bases: 8. CDR3 DNA sequence: TGCGCCAGCAGCCTTAAACGGACTAGCGGGGGAAATGAGCAGTTCTTC. This encodes CASSLKRTSGGNEQFF.

The chain carries TRBV7-2 and TRBJ2-3, with a possible D match to TRBD2 (6 bases). Germline CDR1 is SGHTA and CDR2 is FQGNSA. The V end lost 3 bases, the J end lost 0 bases, and 10 bases lay between the germline ends. The CDR3 covers 15 residues. For the CDR3, the DNA is TGTGCCAGCAGCTTGGGGGACTCTAGCACAGATACGCAGTATTTT. Translating it yields CASSLGDSSTDTQYF.

The chain uses TRBV27 and TRBJ2-7; 9 bases are a match to TRBD1. The CDR3 is 17 residues long. Germline V gives CDR1 MNHEY, CDR2 SMNVEV (reference sequence). J lost 5 bases, V lost 6 bases, and 17 bases had no gene match. The CDR3 protein is CASSWGGRGQGFHEQYF. The CDR3, as DNA: TGTGCCAGCAGCTGGGGGGGGCGGGGACAGGGCTTTCACGAGCAGTACTTC.

This clone was observed a single time. The V and J genes are TRBV9 and TRBJ2-7; D may match TRBD1 or TRBD2 (5 bases each). This CDR3 is 15 amino acids long. The V end lost 4 bases, the J end lost 9 bases, and 23 bases lay between the germline ends. From germline, CDR1 is SGDLS and CDR2 YYNGEE. CDR3 nucleotides: TGTGCCAGCAGCCCCCGGGGCGTCGAACTTGAATGGCAGTACTTC. It specifies CASSPRGVELEWQYF. Drawing the rest from reference TRBV9 and TRBJ2-7, the complete variable domain is DSGVTQTPKHLITATGQRVTLRCSPRSGDLSVYWYQQSLDQGLQFLIQYYNGEERAKGNILERFSAQQFPDLHSELNLSSLELGDSALYFCASSPRGVELEWQYFGPGTRLTVT.

Notes on this clone: Other DNA variants within this sample encode the same CDR3. J is TRBJ1-1 and V is TRBV4-3, with D perhaps matching TRBD1 (5 bases). Germline V gene sequence: CDR1 LGHNA, CDR2 YSLEER. The CDR3 loop spans 13 amino acids. V lost 2 bases and J lost 8, with 12 bases in between. Here the CDR3 reads CASSQLTGTEAFF. The CDR3 DNA reads as TGCGCCAGCAGCCAACTTACCGGGACCGAAGCTTTCTTT.

Details on this clone: Different DNA sequences within this sample yield the same CDR3. The chain joins TRBV19 to TRBJ2-5, with a tentative D call TRBD2 (5 bases). Germline-derived CDR1 and CDR2 are LNHDA and SQIVND (reference sequence). Trimming pared 3 bases from V and 4 bases from J, leaving 9 bases between. CDR3 length: 13 residues. CDR3 DNA sequence: TGTGCCAGTAGTATTACGGGGAGAGAGACCCAGTACTTC. Translating it yields CASSITGRETQYF.

The gene calls are TRBV28 and TRBJ1-5; the D gene is possibly TRBD1 (6 bases). The germline V and J ends were trimmed by 1 base and 4 bases, with 14 bases remaining between them. Germline CDR1 is MDHEN and CDR2 is SYDVKM. This CDR3 is built from 16 residues. CDR3: CASSLSDGQLNQPQHF. The CDR3 DNA follows: TGTGCCAGCAGTTTATCCGACGGACAGTTAAATCAGCCCCAGCATTTT.

V and J are TRBV7-8 and TRBJ1-5, with unresolved D. CDR3 length: 17 residues. CDR1 is SGHVS, CDR2 FQNEAQ, per germline. With 2 bases removed from V and 0 bases from J, the gap between germline ends came to 14 bases. For the CDR3, the DNA is TGTGCCAGCAGCTTATACCTAGACCTAAATAGCAATCAGCCCCAGCATTTT. Translating it yields CASSLYLDLNSNQPQHF.

CDR3 loop: CASSLRGFAGNTDTQYF. CDR3 DNA: TGCGCCAGCAGCTTGAGGGGGTTTGCGGGGAACACAGATACGCAGTATTTT. The chain combines TRBV5-1 with TRBJ2-3; the D gene could be TRBD1 or TRBD2 (6 bases each). Trimming shortened V by 1 base and J by 2 bases, and 17 bases separated the two germline ends. The CDR3 covers 17 residues. The germline V gene encodes CDR1 SGHRS and CDR2 YFSETQ.

The chain joins TRBV5-6 to TRBJ2-7; perhaps TRBD2 as D (6 bases). Germline V gene sequence: CDR1 SGHDT, CDR2 YYEEEE. CDR3 length equals 12 residues. The ends were cut back, 6 bases at V and 4 bases at J, with 11 bases in the middle. CDR3 DNA sequence: TGTGCCAGCACATCACGGGGGTACGAGCAGTACTTC. Its protein is CASTSRGYEQYF.